The 11 T cell receptor beta chains below all came from one sample that was sequenced in a study of blood T cell repertoires in COVID-19. Assay used: immunoSEQ multiplex PCR; TCRdb lists only in-frame clones, some missing. The table lists some 150,000 clones, 75% to 90% of them singletons. Material for sequencing was peripheral blood. Source of these receptors: a woman aged 40-49 years with acute or convalescent COVID-19.

The rearrangement uses TRBV5-1 and TRBJ2-2; D is possibly TRBD1 (5 bases). V lost 1 base and J 1 base, leaving 11 bases between the germline ends. The CDR3 has 16 amino acids. CDR1 and CDR2 from the germline V gene are SGHRS and YFSETQ. Here the CDR3 reads CASSLLSGLNTGELFF. For the CDR3, the DNA is TGCGCCAGCAGCTTGCTGTCAGGGCTGAACACCGGGGAGCTGTTTTTT.

This clone was seen once. V is TRBV13 and J is TRBJ2-7, with 7 positions matching TRBD1. CDR1 and CDR2 from the germline V gene are PRHDT and FYEKMQ (reference sequence). The CDR3 consists of 16 residues. The trim removed 2 bases at V and 3 bases at J, leaving 10 bases unmatched. The CDR3 sequence is CASSLTEGTVSYEQYF. Here the CDR3 DNA reads TGTGCCAGCAGCTTAACCGAAGGGACAGTTAGCTACGAGCAGTACTTC.

This clone came up once. The genes are TRBV30 and TRBJ2-7, with 9 bases fitting TRBD1. The CDR3 runs to 13 residues. CDR1 and CDR2 from the germline V gene are GTSNPN and SVGIG (reference sequence). V was pared by 1 base and J by 6 bases, with 4 bases of the junction left unmatched. CDR3 region: CAWSATGGAEQYF. In DNA form, the CDR3 reads TGTGCCTGGAGTGCAACAGGGGGCGCCGAGCAGTACTTC.

The chain carries TRBV7-2 and TRBJ1-3; 7 bases align to TRBD1. The germline gives CDR1 SGHTA, CDR2 FQGNSA. After removal of 5 bases from V and 1 base from J, the junction contained 5 bases not matched to a gene. The CDR3 is made up of 15 amino acids. This CDR3 is CASSIQTGSGNTIYF. The CDR3 DNA follows: TGTGCCAGCAGCATACAGACAGGGTCTGGAAACACCATATATTTT.

The chain couples TRBV7-2 to TRBJ2-7; weak D call: TRBD2 (5 bases). In germline, CDR1 is SGHTA, CDR2 FQGNSA. The CDR3 has 14 residues. Between the trimmed V and J ends, which lost 1 base and 6 bases, there was a span of 13 bases. The CDR3 sequence: CASSLVWELTEQYF. CDR3 sequence (DNA): TGTGCCAGCAGCTTAGTCTGGGAGCTCACCGAGCAGTACTTC.

V gene TRBV9 combines with J gene TRBJ2-7; possibly TRBD1 for D (6 bases). This CDR3 region has 15 residues. V was cut by 3 bases and J by 4 bases, with 17 bases left in between. Germline lookup yields CDR1 SGDLS and CDR2 YYNGEE. The CDR3 loop is CASSASARGRYEQYF. CDR3 sequence (DNA): TGTGCCAGCAGCGCATCCGCCAGGGGACGTTACGAGCAGTACTTC.

The chain carries TRBV2 and TRBJ2-3; D gene unclear. The CDR3 length is 10 residues. Germline-derived CDR1 and CDR2 are SNHLY and FYNNEI. V shed 7 bases and J shed 8 bases, with 7 bases lying between them. The CDR3 spells CASKSSTQYF. CDR3 nucleotides: TGTGCCAGCAAGAGTAGTACGCAGTATTTT.

This chain joins TRBV5-1 and TRBJ1-1; 11 nucleotides line up with TRBD1. CDR3 size: 16 residues. Germline CDR1 reads SGHRS; CDR2 reads YFSETQ. V shed 4 bases and J 2 bases; nucleotides not matched to a gene: 7. CDR3 amino acids: CASSPRTGGPNTEAFF. The CDR3 DNA is TGCGCCAGCAGCCCCCGGACAGGGGGCCCAAACACTGAAGCTTTCTTT.

A single count supports this clone. The rearrangement joins TRBV30 to TRBJ1-6, with 8 nucleotides matching TRBD1. CDR1 is GTSNPN and CDR2 is SVGIG in the germline V gene (reference sequence). Unmatched junction bases numbered 12, after V lost 3 bases and J lost 8 bases. The CDR3 sequence is 16 residues long. The CDR3 here is CAWSVRTGLNYSPLHF. The CDR3 bases are TGTGCCTGGAGCGTAAGGACAGGGCTAAACTATTCACCCCTCCACTTT.

The V gene is TRBV12-5, the J gene TRBJ1-1, with D perhaps matching TRBD1 (5 bases). The CDR3 sequence is 16 residues long. The V and J ends lost 0 bases and 1 base respectively, with 12 bases between them. Per germline, CDR1 LGHNT and CDR2 FRNRAP. The CDR3 loop is CASGLVLGGKNTEAFF. The CDR3 region has the DNA TGTGCTAGTGGTTTGGTACTCGGGGGGAAGAACACTGAAGCTTTCTTT.

The chain recombines TRBV9 with TRBJ1-2; 11 bases are shared with TRBD1. This CDR3 contains 18 residues. Trimming removed 4 bases from V and 4 bases from J; junction bases left unmatched: 15. CDR1 is SGDLS, CDR2 YYNGEE, per germline. This chain's CDR3 is CASSLKGGQGASGYGYTF. CDR3 DNA sequence: TGTGCCAGCAGCCTCAAAGGTGGACAGGGGGCGTCTGGCTATGGCTACACCTTC.